This paragraph reports one T cell receptor beta chain. Some clones are missing from TCRdb's copy, which holds only in-frame ones; the method was immunoSEQ multiplex PCR. Among around 64,000 clones, 70% to 90% were seen once, and the ten largest hold 1.3%. The record originates from a study of OX40 agonist ivuxolimab in advanced cancers. The sequences come from CD4+ or CD8+ T cells sorted from blood, collected in a trial of the OX40 agonist ivuxolimab. The TCR was taken from an adult with an advanced solid tumor such as melanoma, head and neck, liver or kidney cancer.

CDR3: CASSYSLEPTDTQYF. The CDR3 nucleotides read TGTGCCAGCAGTTACTCCCTAGAACCCACAGATACGCAGTATTTT. J is TRBJ2-3 and V is TRBV6-5; D not certain. This CDR3 has 15 residues. The V end lost 0 bases, the J end lost 2 bases, and 9 bases lay between the germline ends. Germline assignment: CDR1 MNHEY and CDR2 SVGAGI.